This T cell receptor beta chain was recorded in a study of cytomegalovirus exposure and HLA in healthy donors. Points from the study as a whole: Later analysis indicated greater clonal expansion among HLA-associated TCR beta chains than among equally common other chains. Cytomegalovirus status was reportedly diagnosed by the classifier with high sensitivity and specificity.

In the PCR, 60 Vbeta and 13 Jbeta primers were used. TCRdb's copy holds only in-frame clones and misses some; the assay was immunoSEQ multiplex PCR. The data hold approximately 75,000 clones, with over 60% observed a single time. This clone is a singleton in its sample. Antigen: not known. V dropped 0 bases and J dropped 1 base, with 10 bases sitting between them. In germline, CDR1 is SGHRS, CDR2 YFSETQ. The CDR3 sequence is 15 residues long. The receptor comes from a male donor in good health and CMV-seronegative. This rearrangement joins TRBV5-1 to TRBJ1-2, with D uncertain. Material for sequencing was PBMCs. The CDR3 sequence is CASSLEGLDNYGYTF. The CDR3 DNA sequence: TGCGCCAGCAGCTTGGAAGGCCTAGATAACTATGGCTACACCTTC.